The clone carrying this T cell receptor beta chain showed up just a few times. With 1 base clipped from V and 2 bases from J, the junction kept 7 bases outside the gene matches. Looked up from germline, CDR1 is MDHEN and CDR2 is SYDVKM. This CDR3 region has 18 residues. Among all donors, each was a healthy Caucasian. These data originate in a study of identical twins. Unique molecular identifiers were present on the cDNA, and a universal primer site came from template switching. Each CDR3 protein is one row after TCRdb ran MiXCR on the 5' RACE reads. The top ten hold 1.5% to 2.5% of the sample, which has about 220,000 distinct CDR3 sequences, 6% to 9% seen once. These data were also reused for a study on yellow fever vaccine responses in identical twins. As reported in that work: Twins reportedly mounted vaccine T cell responses that seemed partly convergent, partly personalized.

The sample was memory (CD45RO+) T cells sorted from blood. The sequence derives from a young woman in good health. The chain combines TRBV28 with TRBJ2-4; 11 bases are shared with TRBD2. The CDR3 spells CASSLLLAGVTTKNIQYF. The DNA for the CDR3 is TGTGCCAGCAGTTTATTACTAGCGGGGGTCACAACCAAAAACATTCAGTACTTC.